The 24 T cell receptor beta chains in this list originate from one sample, sequenced in a study of T-cell memory formation after mild COVID-19. TCRdb independently ran MiXCR on the 5' RACE reads; one entry per CDR3 protein. The table records fewer than 200,000 distinct CDR3 sequences, under 20% of them present only once. The source material was PBMCs or a T cell subset sorted from them (not recorded which). Receptor source: a young man who had mild COVID-19 (a few samples of this study predate the infection). Cell type and time point are not known.

This clonotype was detected only a few times. The rearrangement uses TRBV7-9 and TRBJ2-3, with D possibly matching TRBD2 (5 bases). Trimming removed 3 bases at V and 2 bases at J, with 9 bases between. The germline CDR1 and CDR2 sequences are SEHNR and FQNEAQ (reference sequence). The CDR3 has 14 amino acids. The CDR3, as DNA: TGTGCCAGCAGCTTCCCGGGAATCACAGATACGCAGTATTTT. The encoded protein is CASSFPGITDTQYF.

The CDR3 nucleotides read TGTGCCAGCAGCTCTGACAGGGGGCAAGGAAACACCATATATTTT. This encodes CASSSDRGQGNTIYF. The V gene is TRBV7-2, the J gene TRBJ1-3, with 10 bases lining up with TRBD1. Germline lookup yields CDR1 SGHTA and CDR2 FQGNSA. The CDR3 has 15 amino acids. Unmatched junction bases numbered 4, after V lost 4 bases and J lost 4 bases.

This clonotype was counted a few times. V and J are TRBV6-1 and TRBJ2-7; D perhaps matches TRBD2 (5 bases). The V gene lost 5 bases and the J gene lost 3 bases, with 17 bases spanning the gap. CDR1 and CDR2 from the germline V gene are MNHNS and SASEGT. The CDR3 runs to 15 residues. Written as DNA, the CDR3 is TGTGCCAGCAGTTGGACGCCGGGGTTGTACTACGAGCAGTACTTC. This encodes CASSWTPGLYYEQYF.

J is TRBJ2-2 and V is TRBV11-2; D is perhaps TRBD2 (6 bases). Germline values: CDR1 SGHAT, CDR2 FQNNGV. The CDR3 spans 14 residues. V shed 3 bases and J shed 7 bases, with 12 bases lying between them. The CDR3 loop is CASSFGRGIGELFF. For the CDR3, the DNA is TGTGCCAGCAGCTTCGGGAGAGGGATCGGGGAGCTGTTTTTT.

This clonotype was observed a handful of times. The rearrangement uses TRBV7-2 and TRBJ2-5; 7 nucleotides agree with TRBD2. CDR3 length equals 14 residues. Trimming cost V 1 base and J 5 bases; bases outside gene matches: 4. CDR1 and CDR2 from the germline V gene are SGHTA and FQGNSA. CDR3 protein: CASSLDRAGETQYF. CDR3 DNA: TGTGCCAGCAGCTTAGATCGAGCGGGGGAGACCCAGTACTTC.

This clonotype was detected a few times. The rearrangement links TRBV7-2 to TRBJ2-5, with 7 nucleotides matching TRBD2. The CDR3 spans 14 residues. After removal of 1 base from V and 5 bases from J, the junction contained 4 bases not matched to a gene. CDR1 SGHTA and CDR2 FQGNSA come from the germline V gene. The CDR3 here is CASSLVYGGETQYF. CDR3 sequence (DNA): TGTGCCAGCAGCTTAGTATACGGGGGGGAGACCCAGTACTTC.

V gene TRBV24-1 combines with J gene TRBJ2-5, with D perhaps assigned TRBD1 or TRBD2 (5 bases each). Germline values: CDR1 KGHDR, CDR2 SFDVKD. The CDR3 extends over 15 amino acids. The germline V and J ends were trimmed by 5 bases and 1 base, with 13 bases remaining between them. CDR3 sequence: CATSGWGSFQETQYF. The CDR3 nucleotides read TGTGCCACCAGTGGTTGGGGGTCTTTCCAAGAGACCCAGTACTTC.

The rearrangement joins TRBV12-3 or TRBV12-4 to TRBJ1-5; weak D call: TRBD1 (6 bases). The germline V and J ends were trimmed by 4 bases and 9 bases, with 25 bases remaining between them. This CDR3 region has 17 residues. CDR3 sequence (DNA): TGTGCCAGCAGTTCCCCTTCCGCAGGGGCGCTCGATGGGCCCCAGCATTTT. This sequence encodes CASSSPSAGALDGPQHF.

The rearrangement links TRBV3-1 to TRBJ1-4; tentatively, D is TRBD1 (5 bases). The CDR3 is 15 residues long. Germline V gene sequence: CDR1 LGHDT, CDR2 YNNKEL (reference sequence). The V end lost 4 bases, the J end lost 10 bases, and 19 bases lay between the germline ends. The CDR3 sequence is CASSPRVGADAKLFF. Here the CDR3 DNA reads TGTGCCAGCAGCCCGCGGGTAGGGGCCGACGCAAAACTGTTTTTT.

The chain recombines TRBV4-2 with TRBJ2-7; no reliable D call. CDR1 is LGHNA, CDR2 YNFKEQ, per germline. The CDR3 runs to 16 residues. The germline V and J ends were trimmed by 3 bases and 2 bases, with 17 bases remaining between them. Written as DNA, the CDR3 is TGTGCCAGCAGCCAGGCCCCGTCGAGCGTAGCCTACGAGCAGTACTTC. It translates to CASSQAPSSVAYEQYF.

This clonotype has ten or more counts. This chain joins TRBV6-5 and TRBJ2-7; TRBD2 agrees at 7 bases. CDR1 and CDR2 (germline): MNHEY, SVGAGI. The junction had 2 bases not matched to a gene; V was cut back by 0 bases and J by 0 bases. This CDR3 has 15 residues. The CDR3 DNA is TGTGCCAGCAGTTACTCGCCTAGCGGCTCCTACGAGCAGTACTTC. This sequence encodes CASSYSPSGSYEQYF.

This clonotype was observed a handful of times. The chain links TRBV20-1 to TRBJ1-6; maybe TRBD1 (6 bases). With 6 bases removed from V and 7 bases from J, the gap between germline ends came to 13 bases. The CDR3 loop spans 13 amino acids. In germline, CDR1 is DFQATT, CDR2 SNEGSKA (reference sequence). This CDR3 reads CSATPDRNSPLHF. The CDR3, as DNA: TGCAGTGCCACACCCGACAGGAATTCACCCCTCCACTTT.

This clonotype was observed a few times. V is TRBV18 and J is TRBJ2-7, with D uncertain. The CDR3 covers 13 residues. Germline V gene sequence: CDR1 KGHSH, CDR2 LQKENI. Trimming removed 6 bases from V and 3 bases from J, with 12 bases in between. CDR3 coding DNA: TGTGCCAGCTCCCCGAGCACCCACTACGAGCAGTACTTC. It yields the protein CASSPSTHYEQYF.

The gene calls are TRBV7-9 and TRBJ2-3, with D perhaps matching TRBD1 or TRBD2 (5 bases each). The CDR3 is made up of 14 amino acids. V lost 1 base and J lost 3, with 8 bases in between. CDR1 is SEHNR, CDR2 FQNEAQ, per germline (reference sequence). The CDR3 DNA is TGTGCCAGCAGCTTAGAGGGACGGACAGATACGCAGTATTTT. This gives the protein CASSLEGRTDTQYF.

This clonotype turned up a few times. The chain employs TRBV12-3 or TRBV12-4 and TRBJ2-3; the D is unclear. Trimming left V 2 bases short and J 4 bases short, with 10 bases between. The CDR3 is 14 amino acids. DNA for the CDR3: TGTGCCAGCAGTTTAAGAGTCAGACCAGATACGCAGTATTTT. This sequence encodes CASSLRVRPDTQYF.

The rearrangement links TRBV7-9 to TRBJ2-7, with a possible D match to TRBD1 (6 bases). The V end lost 9 bases, the J end lost 6 bases, and 18 bases lay between the germline ends. Germline V gene data show CDR1 as SEHNR and CDR2 as FQNEAQ (reference sequence). This CDR3 has 13 amino acids. DNA of the CDR3: TGTGCCAGTTCCGGGACAATTTCTTCCGAGCAGTACTTC. Its protein product is CASSGTISSEQYF.

J is TRBJ2-1 and V is TRBV4-2; TRBD1 is a possible D gene (5 bases). This CDR3 is 15 amino acids long. The germline V and J ends were trimmed by 3 bases and 9 bases, with 18 bases remaining between them. CDR1 is LGHNA and CDR2 is YNFKEQ in the germline V gene. The CDR3 sequence is CASSQGRRSGTEQFF. The CDR3 bases are TGTGCCAGCAGCCAGGGGCGGCGATCGGGCACTGAGCAGTTCTTC.

This clonotype was found a few times. The chain uses TRBV6-5 and TRBJ1-1; weak D call: TRBD1 (5 bases). V lost 0 bases and J 4 bases, leaving 12 bases between the germline ends. The CDR3 contains 15 residues. The V gene's germline CDR1 is MNHEY and CDR2 SVGAGI. CDR3 sequence: CASSYSARRGTEAFF. DNA for the CDR3: TGTGCCAGCAGTTACTCTGCCAGGAGGGGCACTGAAGCTTTCTTT.

This clonotype was observed a few times. The CDR3 DNA sequence: TGTGCCAGCAGCCCCCAGTCTAGCAATCAGCCCCAGCATTTT. This encodes CASSPQSSNQPQHF. This rearrangement joins TRBV2 to TRBJ1-5; D unresolved. This CDR3 is built from 14 residues. Germline V gene data show CDR1 as SNHLY and CDR2 as FYNNEI. V was clipped by 6 bases and J by 0 bases, with 9 bases between them.

The CDR3 region is CASSLDYLYEQYV. CDR3 DNA sequence: TGTGCCAGCAGTTTGGACTATCTCTACGAGCAGTACGTC. This chain joins TRBV6-2 or TRBV6-3 and TRBJ2-7, with TRBD2 as a possible D gene (6 bases). The CDR3 covers 13 residues. The V end was cut by 4 bases, the J end by 3 bases, with 10 bases between. CDR1 is MNHEY and CDR2 is SVGEGT in the germline V gene.

The chain couples TRBV5-1 to TRBJ2-2, with a possible D match to TRBD2 (6 bases). Germline V gene data show CDR1 as SGHRS and CDR2 as YFSETQ. V dropped 2 bases and J dropped 5 bases, with 7 bases sitting between them. The CDR3 has 13 residues. CDR3 nucleotide sequence: TGCGCCAGCAGCTTCGGGACTACCGGGGAGCTGTTTTTT. Translated, it gives CASSFGTTGELFF.

This clonotype was counted a few times. One end of the junction does not line up with germline, which may come from a read error. The rearrangement links TRBV5-1 to TRBJ2-1; 13 bases align to TRBD2. Germline V gives CDR1 SGHRS, CDR2 YFSETQ. The CDR3 sequence is 16 residues long. CDR3 nucleotide sequence: TGCGCCAGCAGCTTGTCGGGACTAGCGGGGTACAGTGAGCAGTTCTTC. Translated: CASSLSGLAGYSEQFF.

This clonotype was detected a few times. This rearrangement joins TRBV27 to TRBJ1-1; D is possibly TRBD1 (6 bases). Looked up from germline, CDR1 is MNHEY and CDR2 is SMNVEV (reference sequence). The CDR3 has 13 amino acids. V lost 8 bases to trimming and J lost 5 bases, with 15 bases between them. This CDR3 is CASAYQGTTEAFF. The DNA of the CDR3 is TGTGCCAGCGCCTACCAGGGGACGACTGAAGCTTTCTTT.

The chain joins TRBV4-3 to TRBJ2-7; 9 bases match TRBD2. V trimming: 1 base; J trimming: 3 bases; junction bases outside the gene matches: 4. The CDR3 spans 15 residues. CDR1 LGHNA and CDR2 YSLEER come from the germline V gene. The CDR3 DNA reads as TGCGCCAGCAGCCAAGGATCTAGCGGGGACTACGAGCAGTACTTC. This sequence encodes CASSQGSSGDYEQYF.